This TCR beta chain was observed in a study of vaccination and CD4 T cells after COVID-19. Cultured CD4+ T cell DNA underwent sequencing with the Oncomine TCR Beta short-read assay. It was cultured CD4+ T cells from which genomic DNA was extracted. TCRdb reanalysed the PCR reads using MiXCR and keeps one entry per CDR3 protein. The repertoire consists of 15,000 to 18,000 distinct CDR3 sequences, with about half occurring once and the leading ten covering approximately 16%. With respect to this clonotype: No antigen is known for it.

CDR1 is MGHDK and CDR2 is SYGVNS in the germline V gene. V lost 0 bases and J lost 5; bases outside the gene matches: 3. There are 15 residues in the CDR3. The sample's treatment: approximately nine-day PBMC culture with coronavirus spike peptide pools or control peptides (ViraFEST assay). TCRs were sequenced by ViraFEST after antigen-specific T cells had been expanded with peptide pools. This rearrangement joins TRBV25-1 to TRBJ2-5; TRBD1 aligns across 10 bases. The source was CD4+ T cells from blood, cultured in vitro, collected before SARS-CoV-2 vaccination. This receptor was identified in a human donor who had recovered from COVID-19. The CDR3 reads CASSEYWTGGETQYF. CDR3 sequence (DNA): TGTGCCAGCAGTGAATACTGGACAGGGGGGGAGACCCAGTACTTC.